The sequence of this TCR beta chain was determined in a study of technical replicates of blood from a few donors. In germline, CDR1 is LGHNT, CDR2 FRNRAP. The ends lost 5 bases at V and 4 bases at J; junction bases unmatched: 18. This CDR3 is built from 21 residues. Clones were read by immunoSEQ multiplex PCR, and TCRdb kept only the in-frame ones, dropping some. The sample lists approximately 17,000 clones, 86% occurring once. The rearrangement joins TRBV12-5 to TRBJ2-1, with 15 bases lining up with TRBD2. This TCR was sampled from a human donor in good health. What was sequenced was PBMCs. The CDR3 protein is CASGASYTGLAGGRLYNEQFF. The CDR3 coding sequence is TGTGCTAGTGGTGCATCCTATACGGGACTAGCGGGAGGACGATTGTACAATGAGCAGTTCTTC.